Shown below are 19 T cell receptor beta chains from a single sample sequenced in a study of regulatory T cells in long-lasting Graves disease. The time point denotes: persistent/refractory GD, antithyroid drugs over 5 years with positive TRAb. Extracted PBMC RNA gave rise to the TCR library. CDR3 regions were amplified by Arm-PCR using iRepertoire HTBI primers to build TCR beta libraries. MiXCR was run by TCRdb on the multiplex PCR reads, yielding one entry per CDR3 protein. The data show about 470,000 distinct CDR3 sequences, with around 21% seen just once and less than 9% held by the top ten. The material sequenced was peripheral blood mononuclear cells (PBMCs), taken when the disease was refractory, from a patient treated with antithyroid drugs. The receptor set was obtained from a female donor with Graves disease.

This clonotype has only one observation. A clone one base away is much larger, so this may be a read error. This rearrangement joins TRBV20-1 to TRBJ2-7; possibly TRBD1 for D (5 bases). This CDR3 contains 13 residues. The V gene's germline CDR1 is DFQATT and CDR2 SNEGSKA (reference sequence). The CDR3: CSARGQGRREQCF. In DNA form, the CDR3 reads TGCAGTGCTAGAGGTCAGGGTAGGCGCGAGCAGTGCTTC.

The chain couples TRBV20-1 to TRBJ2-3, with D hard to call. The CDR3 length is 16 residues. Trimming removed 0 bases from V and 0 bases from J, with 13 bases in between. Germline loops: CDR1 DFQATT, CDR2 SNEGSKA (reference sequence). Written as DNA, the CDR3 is TGCAGTGCTAGAGATTTGGTGAGAGTGAGCACAGATACGCAGTATTTT. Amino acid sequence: CSARDLVRVSTDTQYF.

CDR3 in amino acids: CARTEGATDTQYF. The CDR3 nucleotides read TGTGCCAGGACGGAGGGGGCGACAGATACGCAGTATTTT. J is TRBJ2-3 and V is TRBV2, with a possible D match to TRBD1 (7 bases). V shed 9 bases and J shed 3 bases, with 13 bases lying between them. The germline gives CDR1 SNHLY, CDR2 FYNNEI. This CDR3 has 13 amino acids.

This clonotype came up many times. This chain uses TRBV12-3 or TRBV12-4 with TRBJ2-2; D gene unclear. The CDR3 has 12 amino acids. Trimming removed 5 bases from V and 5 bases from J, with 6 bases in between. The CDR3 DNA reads TGTGCCAGCAGTATCAAAACCGGGGAGCTGTTTTTT. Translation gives CASSIKTGELFF.

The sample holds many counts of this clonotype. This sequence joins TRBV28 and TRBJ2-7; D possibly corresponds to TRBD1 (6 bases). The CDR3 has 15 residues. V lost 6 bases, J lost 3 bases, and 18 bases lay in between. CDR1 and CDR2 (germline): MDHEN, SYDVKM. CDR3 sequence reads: CASRSDRSFFYEQYF. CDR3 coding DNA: TGTGCCAGCAGGTCTGACAGGTCATTTTTCTACGAGCAGTACTTC.

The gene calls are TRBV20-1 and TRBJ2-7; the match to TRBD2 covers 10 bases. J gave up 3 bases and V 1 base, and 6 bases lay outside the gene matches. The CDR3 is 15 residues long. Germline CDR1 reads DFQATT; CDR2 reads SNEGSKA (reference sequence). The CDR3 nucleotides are TGCAGTGCTAGAGGAATGACTAGCGGGTTCTACGAGCAGTACTTC. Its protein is CSARGMTSGFYEQYF.

CDR3: CASSRGQGLSGYTF. CDR3 bases: TGTGCCAGCAGCCGGGGACAGGGGCTTTCGGGCTACACCTTC. The chain uses TRBV7-6 and TRBJ1-2; 10 nucleotides line up with TRBD1. The germline V gene encodes CDR1 SGHVS and CDR2 FNYEAQ. The CDR3 length is 14 residues. V dropped 5 bases and J dropped 8; count of bases not matched to a gene: 8.

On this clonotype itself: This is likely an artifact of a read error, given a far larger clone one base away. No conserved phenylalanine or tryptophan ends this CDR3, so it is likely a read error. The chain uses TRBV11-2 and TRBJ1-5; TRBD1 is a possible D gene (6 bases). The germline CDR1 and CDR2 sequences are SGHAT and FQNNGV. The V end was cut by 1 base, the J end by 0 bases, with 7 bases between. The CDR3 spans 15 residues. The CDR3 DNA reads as TGTGCCAGCAGCTTAGCGGGGGCTAGCAATCAGCCCCAGCATCTT. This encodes CASSLAGASNQPQHL.

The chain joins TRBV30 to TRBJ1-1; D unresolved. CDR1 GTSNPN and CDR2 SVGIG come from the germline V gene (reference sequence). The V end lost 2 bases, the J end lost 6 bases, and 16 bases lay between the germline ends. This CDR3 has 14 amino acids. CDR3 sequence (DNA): TGTGCCTGGAGTCTCCGTACGCCTCTTGCTGAAGCTTTCTTT. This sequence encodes CAWSLRTPLAEAFF. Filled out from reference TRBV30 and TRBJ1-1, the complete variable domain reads SQTIHQWPATLVQPVGSPLSLECTVEGTSNPNLYWYRQAAGRGLQLLFYSVGIGQISSEVPQNLSASRPQDRQFILSSKKLLLSDSGFYLCAWSLRTPLAEAFFGQGTRLTVV.

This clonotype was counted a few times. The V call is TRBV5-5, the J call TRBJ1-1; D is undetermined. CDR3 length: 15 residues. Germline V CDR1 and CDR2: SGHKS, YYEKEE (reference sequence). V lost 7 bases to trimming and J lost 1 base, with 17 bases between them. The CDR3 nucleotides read TGTGCCAGCTGGTTGTGGTCGCTCCAGAACACTGAAGCTTTCTTT. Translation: CASWLWSLQNTEAFF. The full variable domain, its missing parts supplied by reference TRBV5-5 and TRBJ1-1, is DAGVTQSPTHLIKTRGQQVTLRCSPISGHKSVSWYQQVLGQGPQFIFQYYEKEERGRGNFPDRFSARQFPNYSSELNVNALLLGDSALYLCASWLWSLQNTEAFFGQGTRLTVV.

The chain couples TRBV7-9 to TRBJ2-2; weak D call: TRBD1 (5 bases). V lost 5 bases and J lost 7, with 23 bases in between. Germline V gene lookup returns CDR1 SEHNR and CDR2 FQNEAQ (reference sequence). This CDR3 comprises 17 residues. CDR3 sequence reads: CASSTTVTVARLGELFF. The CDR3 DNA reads TGTGCCAGCAGCACGACAGTTACGGTCGCCAGGCTCGGGGAGCTGTTTTTT.

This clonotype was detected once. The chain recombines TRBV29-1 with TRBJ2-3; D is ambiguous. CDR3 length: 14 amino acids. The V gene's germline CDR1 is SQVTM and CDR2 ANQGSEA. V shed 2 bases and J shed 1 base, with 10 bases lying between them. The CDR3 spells CSVERWEGTDTQYF. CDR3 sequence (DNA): TGCAGCGTTGAACGTTGGGAAGGCACAGATACGCAGTATTTT.

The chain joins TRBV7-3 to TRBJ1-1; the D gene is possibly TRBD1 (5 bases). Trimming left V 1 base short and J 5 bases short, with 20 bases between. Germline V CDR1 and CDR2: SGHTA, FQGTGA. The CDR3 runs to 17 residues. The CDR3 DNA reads TGTGCCAGCAGCTTAAGTCCGGTGGGACCTACGGGAACTGAAGCTTTCTTT. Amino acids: CASSLSPVGPTGTEAFF.

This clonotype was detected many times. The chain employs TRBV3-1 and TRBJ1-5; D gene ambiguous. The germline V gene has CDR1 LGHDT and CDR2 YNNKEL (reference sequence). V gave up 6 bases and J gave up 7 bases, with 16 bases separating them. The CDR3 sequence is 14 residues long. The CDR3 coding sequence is TGTGCCAGCAGTCGAGGTCAAGGTGGGCAGCCCCAGCATTTT. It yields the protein CASSRGQGGQPQHF. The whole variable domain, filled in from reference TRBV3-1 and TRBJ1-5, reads DTAVSQTPKYLVTQMGNDKSIKCEQNLGHDTMYWYKQDSKKFLKIMFSYNNKELIINETVPNRFSPKSPDKAHLNLHINSLELGDSAVYFCASSRGQGGQPQHFGDGTRLSIL.

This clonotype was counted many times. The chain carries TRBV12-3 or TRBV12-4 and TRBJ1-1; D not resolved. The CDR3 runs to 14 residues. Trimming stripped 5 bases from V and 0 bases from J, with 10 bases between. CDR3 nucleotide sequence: TGTGCCAGCAGTCCCGGGAGCATGAACACTGAAGCTTTCTTT. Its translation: CASSPGSMNTEAFF.

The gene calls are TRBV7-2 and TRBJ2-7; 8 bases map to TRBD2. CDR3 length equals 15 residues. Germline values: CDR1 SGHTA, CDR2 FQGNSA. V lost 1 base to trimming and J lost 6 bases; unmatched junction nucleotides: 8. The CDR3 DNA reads TGTGCCAGCAGCTTAGAAAGACTAGCGACTTCCGAGCAGTACTTC. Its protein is CASSLERLATSEQYF.

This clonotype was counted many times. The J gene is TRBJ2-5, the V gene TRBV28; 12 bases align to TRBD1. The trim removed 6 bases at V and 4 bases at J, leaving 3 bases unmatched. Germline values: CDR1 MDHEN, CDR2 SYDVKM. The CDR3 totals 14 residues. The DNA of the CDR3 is TGTGCCAGCAGCCGGGACAGGGGGCTAGAGACCCAGTACTTC. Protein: CASSRDRGLETQYF.

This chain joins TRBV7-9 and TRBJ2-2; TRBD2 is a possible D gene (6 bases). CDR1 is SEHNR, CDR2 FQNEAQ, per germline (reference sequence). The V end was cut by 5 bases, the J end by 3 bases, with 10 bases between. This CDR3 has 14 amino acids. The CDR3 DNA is TGTGCCAGCAGCCCGGGGGTGGACACCGGGGAGCTGTTTTTT. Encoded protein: CASSPGVDTGELFF.

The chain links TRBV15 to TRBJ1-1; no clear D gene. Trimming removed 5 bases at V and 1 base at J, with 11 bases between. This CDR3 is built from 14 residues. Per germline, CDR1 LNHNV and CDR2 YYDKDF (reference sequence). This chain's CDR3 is CATSRRKTNTEAFF. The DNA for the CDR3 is TGTGCCACCAGCCGACGTAAAACGAACACTGAAGCTTTCTTT.